One sample yielded the 8 T cell receptor beta chains listed below, sequenced in a study of type 1 regulatory T cells. TCRdb processed the reads anew with MiXCR; each CDR3 protein has one entry. Of about 65,000 distinct CDR3 sequences listed, 45% to 50% are singletons. These TCRs' antigens remain unknown. Sequencing was carried out using cultured non-Tr1 T cells, either the whole culture or a sorted T cell fraction (not recorded which). These TCRs come from a human donor in good health.

The chain is built from TRBV20-1 and TRBJ2-1; a possible D gene is TRBD1 (5 bases). V shed 3 bases and J shed 7 bases, with 16 bases lying between them. The CDR3 runs 14 residues. Germline CDR1 and CDR2: DFQATT and SNEGSKA (reference sequence). Here the CDR3 DNA reads TGCAGTGCTAGCTTCTCAGGGTTTTCAAATGAGCAGTTCTTC. Encoded protein: CSASFSGFSNEQFF.

The V gene is TRBV12-3 or TRBV12-4, the J gene TRBJ2-7, with D possibly called TRBD1 or TRBD2 (6 bases each). The CDR3 is made up of 15 amino acids. V dropped 6 bases and J dropped 6 bases, with 21 bases sitting between them. The CDR3 protein is CASSRGIARGGEQYF. CDR3 nucleotide sequence: TGTGCCAGCAGCCGCGGAATCGCCAGGGGAGGCGAGCAGTACTTC.

The DNA for the CDR3 is TGTGCCAGCACCTCCCCGCGGGCTTTCAGCTCCTACGAGCAGTACTTC. Protein sequence: CASTSPRAFSSYEQYF. This chain joins TRBV6-2 or TRBV6-3 and TRBJ2-7, with D possibly TRBD2 on 5 matching bases. This CDR3 region has 16 residues. Deletions cut 7 bases from V and 0 bases from J, with 19 bases between. Germline lookup yields CDR1 MNHEY and CDR2 SVGEGT.

V gene TRBV20-1 combines with J gene TRBJ1-1, with D perhaps TRBD1 (5 bases). The CDR3 consists of 12 residues. The V end was cut by 5 bases, the J end by 6 bases, with 13 bases between. From germline, CDR1 is DFQATT and CDR2 SNEGSKA (reference sequence). The CDR3 sequence: CSAYQGNSEAFF. CDR3 DNA sequence: TGCAGTGCTTACCAGGGAAACTCTGAAGCTTTCTTT.

As concerns this clonotype: This may be a read error, as it is one base from a much larger clone. The V call is TRBV27, the J call TRBJ2-7; D not certain. The CDR3 extends over 13 amino acids. Germline values: CDR1 MNHEY, CDR2 SMNVEV (reference sequence). V was shortened by 7 bases and J by 3 bases, with 13 bases between the two germline ends. CDR3 loop: CASNRGRDYEQYF. CDR3 sequence (DNA): TGTGCCAGCAATCGCGGCCGCGACTACGAGCAGTACTTC.

The V gene is TRBV12-3 or TRBV12-4, the J gene TRBJ2-3; 13 nucleotides match TRBD2. V lost 5 bases, J lost 1 base, and 24 bases stayed unmatched. The CDR3 contains 23 residues. The CDR3 nucleotides read TGTGCCAGCAGTCTCCTTTTGGGGTCGGTACTAGCGGGGGGGCGTGGTGGCACAGATACGCAGTATTTT. Translating gives CASSLLLGSVLAGGRGGTDTQYF.

The V call is TRBV4-1, the J call TRBJ2-5; 7 bases agree with TRBD2. The CDR3 runs 17 residues. Trimming cost V 6 bases and J 2 bases; bases outside gene matches: 15. From germline, CDR1 is MGHRA and CDR2 YSYEKL. Here the CDR3 reads CASRDQGGRGTQETQYF. The DNA for the CDR3 is TGCGCCAGCAGGGACCAAGGAGGGAGGGGAACACAAGAGACCCAGTACTTC.

This clonotype was observed a handful of times. The chain employs TRBV3-1 and TRBJ2-3, with a tentative D call TRBD2 (5 bases). CDR3 length: 16 amino acids. Germline assignment: CDR1 LGHDT and CDR2 YNNKEL (reference sequence). The ends were cut back, 4 bases at V and 6 bases at J, with 20 bases in the middle. The DNA of the CDR3 is TGTGCCAGCAGCCCTTTTTATCGAGGGTTGGAGGATACGCAGTATTTT. Encoded protein: CASSPFYRGLEDTQYF.